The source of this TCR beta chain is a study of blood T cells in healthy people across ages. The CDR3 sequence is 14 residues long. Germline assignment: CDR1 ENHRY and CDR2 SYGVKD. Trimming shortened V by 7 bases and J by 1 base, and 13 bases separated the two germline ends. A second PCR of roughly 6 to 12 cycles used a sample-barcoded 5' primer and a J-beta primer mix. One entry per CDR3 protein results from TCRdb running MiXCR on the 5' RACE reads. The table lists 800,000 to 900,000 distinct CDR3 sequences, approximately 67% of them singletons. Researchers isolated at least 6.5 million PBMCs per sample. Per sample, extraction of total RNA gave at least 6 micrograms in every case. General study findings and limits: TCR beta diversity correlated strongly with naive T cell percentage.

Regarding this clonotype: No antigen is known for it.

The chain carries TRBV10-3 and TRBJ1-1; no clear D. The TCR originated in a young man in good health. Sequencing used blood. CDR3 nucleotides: TGTGCCATCACCGTTCGGGAAAGGAACACTGAAGCTTTCTTT. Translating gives CAITVRERNTEAFF.